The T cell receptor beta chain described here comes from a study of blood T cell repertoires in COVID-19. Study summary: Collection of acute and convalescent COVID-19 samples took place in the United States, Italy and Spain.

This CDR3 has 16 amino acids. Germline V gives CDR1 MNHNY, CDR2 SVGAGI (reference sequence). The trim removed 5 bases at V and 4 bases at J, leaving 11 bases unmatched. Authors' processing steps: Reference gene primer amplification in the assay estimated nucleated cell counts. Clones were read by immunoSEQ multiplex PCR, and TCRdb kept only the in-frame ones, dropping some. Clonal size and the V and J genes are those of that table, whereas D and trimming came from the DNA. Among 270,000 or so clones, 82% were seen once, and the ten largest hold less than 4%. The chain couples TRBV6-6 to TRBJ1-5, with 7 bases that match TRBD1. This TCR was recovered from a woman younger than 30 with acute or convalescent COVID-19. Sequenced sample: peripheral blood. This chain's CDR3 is CASSRARQGGNQPQHF. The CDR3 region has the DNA TGTGCCAGCAGTCGAGCCCGACAGGGAGGAAATCAGCCCCAGCATTTT.